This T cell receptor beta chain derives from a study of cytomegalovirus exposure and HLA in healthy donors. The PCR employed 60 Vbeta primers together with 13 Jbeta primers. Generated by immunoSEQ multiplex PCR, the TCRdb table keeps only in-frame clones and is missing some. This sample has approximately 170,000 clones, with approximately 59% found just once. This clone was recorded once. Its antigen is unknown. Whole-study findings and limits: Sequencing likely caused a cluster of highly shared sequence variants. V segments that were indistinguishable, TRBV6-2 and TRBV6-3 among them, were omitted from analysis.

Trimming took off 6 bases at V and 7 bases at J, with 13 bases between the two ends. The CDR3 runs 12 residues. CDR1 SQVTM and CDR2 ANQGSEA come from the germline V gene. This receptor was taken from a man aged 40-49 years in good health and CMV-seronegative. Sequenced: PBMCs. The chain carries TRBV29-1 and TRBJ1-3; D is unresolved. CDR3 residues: CSVPAPGNTIYF. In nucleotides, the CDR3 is TGCAGCGTCCCGGCCCCGGGGAACACCATATATTTT.